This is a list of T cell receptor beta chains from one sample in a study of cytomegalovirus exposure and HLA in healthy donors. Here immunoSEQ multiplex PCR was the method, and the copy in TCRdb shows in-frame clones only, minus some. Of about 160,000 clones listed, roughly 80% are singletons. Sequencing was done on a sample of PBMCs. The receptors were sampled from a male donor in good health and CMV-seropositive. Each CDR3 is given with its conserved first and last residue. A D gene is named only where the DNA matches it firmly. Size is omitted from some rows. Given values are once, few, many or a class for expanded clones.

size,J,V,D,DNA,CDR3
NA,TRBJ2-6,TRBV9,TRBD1,TGTGCCAGCACTGGGCCAGGGGGCGTGGTGGGGGCCAACGGCCTGACTTTC,CASTGPGGVVGANGLTF
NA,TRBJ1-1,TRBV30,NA,TGTGCCTGGAGGACAGAGCCCGCTTTCTTT,CAWRTEPAFF
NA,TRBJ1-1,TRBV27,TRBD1,TGTGCCAGCAGTTACAGGGGTATGAACACTGAAGCTTTCTTT,CASSYRGMNTEAFF
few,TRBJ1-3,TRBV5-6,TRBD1,TGTGCCAGCAGCTTTACAGGGGCGGGAAACACCATATATTTT,CASSFTGAGNTIYF
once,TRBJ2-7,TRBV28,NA,TGTGCCAGCGAGCGGCTGCTCTCGAGCTACGAGCAGTACTTC,CASERLLSSYEQYF
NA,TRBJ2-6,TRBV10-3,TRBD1,TGTGCCATCAGCCCGGGACAGTTCTCTGGGGCCAACGTCCTGACTTTC,CAISPGQFSGANVLTF
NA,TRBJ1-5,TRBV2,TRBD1,TGTGCCAGCAGCGGAGTGGACAGGAGTAGCAATCAGCCCCAGCATTTT,CASSGVDRSSNQPQHF
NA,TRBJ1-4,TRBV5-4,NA,TGTGCCAGCAGCGGAGGGGGGGGCGGTGAAAAACTGTTTTTT,CASSGGGGGEKLFF
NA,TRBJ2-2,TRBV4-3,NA,TGCGCCAGCAGCGGGGCTAGAGCCGGGGAGCTGTTTTTT,CASSGARAGELFF
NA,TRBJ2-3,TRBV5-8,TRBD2,TGTGCCAGCAGCCGATCGACTAGCGGGGCGGGCACAGATACGCAGTATTTT,CASSRSTSGAGTDTQYF
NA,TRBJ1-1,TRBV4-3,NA,TGCGCCAGCAGCCAAGATGGTAGGGGCGACACTGAAGCTTTCTTT,CASSQDGRGDTEAFF
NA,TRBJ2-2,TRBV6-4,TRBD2,TGTGCCAGCAGCCCAACTAGCGGCCAGAACACCGGGGAGCTGTTTTTT,CASSPTSGQNTGELFF
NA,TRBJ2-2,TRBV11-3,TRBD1,TGTGCCAGCAGTTTAAGTCCGGACAGGGAATGGGCCGGGGAGCTGTTTTTT,CASSLSPDREWAGELFF
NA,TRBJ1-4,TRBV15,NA,TGTGCCACCAGCAGAGGTGCAGGGAGGCCTGCAACTAATGAAAAACTGTTTTTT,CATSRGAGRPATNEKLFF
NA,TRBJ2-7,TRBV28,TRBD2,TGTGCCAGTAAAAAGGGGACTAGCGGGATTAGCCGGGACGAGCAGTACTTC,CASKKGTSGISRDEQYF
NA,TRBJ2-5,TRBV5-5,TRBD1,TGTGCCAGCAGCAAATCCGGGACAGGGGGCGGATTCGACCAGTACTTC,CASSKSGTGGGFDQYF
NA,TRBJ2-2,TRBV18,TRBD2,TGTGCCAGCTCACCCGGACTAGGCGGGGAGCTGTTTTTT,CASSPGLGGELFF
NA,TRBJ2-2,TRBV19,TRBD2,TGTGCCAGTAGGGACGGGACTAGCGGGAAGGGACGCACCGGGGAGCTGTTTTTT,CASRDGTSGKGRTGELFF
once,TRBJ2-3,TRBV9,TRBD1,TGTGCCAGCAGCGTAGGGGCAGGGGGAAGCACTAGCACAGATACGCAGTATTTT,CASSVGAGGSTSTDTQYF
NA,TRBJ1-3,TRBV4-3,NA,TGCGCCAGCAGCCAGTTGGGGCACTCTGGAAACACCATATATTTT,CASSQLGHSGNTIYF
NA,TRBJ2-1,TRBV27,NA,TGTGCCAGCAGTTTGGAAGACACAGGGTCGAGGAATGAGCAGTTCTTC,CASSLEDTGSRNEQFF
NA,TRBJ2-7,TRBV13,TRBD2,TGTGCCAGCAGCCCGCCGGGACTACTGATCCCCTACGAGCAGTACTTC,CASSPPGLLIPYEQYF
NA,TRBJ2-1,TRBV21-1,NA,TGTGCCAGCAGCAAACTTAGCGGGAGGGCCTATGGGATCAATGAGCAGTTCTTC,CASSKLSGRAYGINEQFF
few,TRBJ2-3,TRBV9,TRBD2,TGTGCCAGCAGCGCGGGACTAGCGGGAGTGGGTACGCAGTATTTT,CASSAGLAGVGTQYF
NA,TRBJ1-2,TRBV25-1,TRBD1,TGTGCCAGCAGTGAATCGTACAGGGGAGTTTATGGCTACACCTTC,CASSESYRGVYGYTF
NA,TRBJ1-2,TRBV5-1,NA,TGCGCCAGCAGCTCGGAGGAGGAGCGCTATGGCTACACCTTC,CASSSEEERYGYTF
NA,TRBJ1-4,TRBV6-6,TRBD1,TGTGCCAGCCAGACCATTGGTGGGACAGGGCCTGAAAAACTGTTTTTT,CASQTIGGTGPEKLFF
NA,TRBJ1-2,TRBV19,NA,TGTGCCAGTAGTATAGTGGGGGCGGCGGATGGCTACACCTTC,CASSIVGAADGYTF